A selection of T cell receptor beta chains follows, all from one sample in a study of cytomegalovirus exposure and HLA in healthy donors. Here immunoSEQ multiplex PCR was the method, and the copy in TCRdb shows in-frame clones only, minus some. The sample consists of about 220,000 clones, around 90% of them appearing once. Sequencing was performed on PBMCs. The receptors were sampled from a woman between 18 and 29 years old in good health and CMV-seronegative. CDR3s include the opening cysteine and the closing phenylalanine or tryptophan. The D gene is left open where the match is weak. Expanded clones get a size class; other rows say once, few or many, or leave the size out.

j_call: TRBJ1-2
clone_size: NA
d_call: TRBD1
v_call: TRBV5-1
cdr3_nt: TGCGCCAGCAGCTTGGACGGACAGGACCCAAACTATGGCTACACCTTC
cdr3_aa: CASSLDGQDPNYGYTF

j_call: TRBJ2-5
clone_size: NA
d_call: NA
v_call: TRBV11-2
cdr3_nt: TGTGCCAGCAGCTTAGAGCAGGGCCTCGGGGAGACCCAGTACTTC
cdr3_aa: CASSLEQGLGETQYF

j_call: TRBJ2-7
clone_size: NA
d_call: TRBD2
v_call: TRBV27
cdr3_nt: TGTGCCAGCGGGGGACTAGCGGGAGTAGACGAGCAGTACTTC
cdr3_aa: CASGGLAGVDEQYF

j_call: TRBJ2-1
clone_size: NA
d_call: TRBD2
v_call: TRBV11-3
cdr3_nt: TGTGCCAGCAGCCCCGGAGGGGGACTAGCGGGACGAGAGCAGTTCTTC
cdr3_aa: CASSPGGGLAGREQFF

j_call: TRBJ2-1
clone_size: few
d_call: NA
v_call: TRBV25-1
cdr3_nt: TGTGCCAGCAGCGAAGTGAGCTCCTACAATGAGCAGTTCTTC
cdr3_aa: CASSEVSSYNEQFF

j_call: TRBJ2-7
clone_size: NA
d_call: TRBD2
v_call: TRBV2
cdr3_nt: TGTGCCAGCAGTAGAATATTACTAGCGGGAGGGCCTTACGAGCAGTACTTC
cdr3_aa: CASSRILLAGGPYEQYF

j_call: TRBJ1-2
clone_size: NA
d_call: TRBD1
v_call: TRBV11-2
cdr3_nt: TGTGCCAGCAGCTTAATTAACAGGGGGCATTTCTACACCTTC
cdr3_aa: CASSLINRGHFYTF

j_call: TRBJ2-2
clone_size: NA
d_call: TRBD2
v_call: TRBV10-3
cdr3_nt: TGTGCCACGCAGGGGCTAGCGGGGAAGGGAGGCACCGGGGAGCTGTTTTTT
cdr3_aa: CATQGLAGKGGTGELFF

j_call: TRBJ1-1
clone_size: NA
d_call: NA
v_call: TRBV7-9
cdr3_nt: TGTGCCAGCAGCCTCGTCACGTCGGCAGGTGAAGCTTTCTTT
cdr3_aa: CASSLVTSAGEAFF

j_call: TRBJ1-1
clone_size: NA
d_call: TRBD1
v_call: TRBV2
cdr3_nt: TGTGCCAGCAACCGACAGGGGAACACTGAAGCTTTCTTT
cdr3_aa: CASNRQGNTEAFF

j_call: TRBJ1-1
clone_size: NA
d_call: TRBD1
v_call: TRBV27
cdr3_nt: TGTGCCAGCAGTGCCCAGAACAGGGGGGCTGAAGCTTTCTTT
cdr3_aa: CASSAQNRGAEAFF

j_call: TRBJ1-3
clone_size: NA
d_call: NA
v_call: TRBV7-6
cdr3_nt: TGTGCCAGCAGCTTGGGCAGAGACTCTGGAAACACCATATATTTT
cdr3_aa: CASSLGRDSGNTIYF

j_call: TRBJ2-7
clone_size: NA
d_call: NA
v_call: TRBV5-1
cdr3_nt: TGCGCCAGCAGCTTGCGCGGGACCACCTACGAGCAGTACTTC
cdr3_aa: CASSLRGTTYEQYF

j_call: TRBJ2-7
clone_size: NA
d_call: TRBD2
v_call: TRBV15
cdr3_nt: TGTGCCACCAGCAGAGAGGACCTAGCGGGAGAGACTTACGAGCAGTACTTC
cdr3_aa: CATSREDLAGETYEQYF

j_call: TRBJ2-1
clone_size: once
d_call: TRBD2
v_call: TRBV5-1
cdr3_nt: TGCGCCAGCAGCTTGGGGGACTATTACAATGAGCAGTTCTTC
cdr3_aa: CASSLGDYYNEQFF